This is a list of T cell receptor beta chains from one sample in a study of chemoradiotherapy in HPV16-positive cancers. Libraries were prepared by immunoSEQ multiplex PCR; TCRdb keeps only in-frame clonotypes and omits some of them. This sample has around 2,200 clones; approximately 73% occur once, and the top ten carry roughly a third. Sampling took place from a patient who underwent chemoradiotherapy. These receptors came from a human donor with HPV-associated anogenital cancer. The CDR3 runs from the conserved cysteine through the conserved F or W. Each record gives: V gene, J gene, D gene, clone size, CDR3 DNA, CDR3 protein. D genes are given only for firm matches. Clone size is given for some rows only: seen once, a few or many times, or a class if the clone is expanded.

>TRBV7-9|TRBJ2-3|TRBD1|-
TGTGCCAGCAGCCCACAGGGGTTAGATACGCAGTATTTT
CASSPQGLDTQYF
>TRBV28|TRBJ2-7|-|-
TGTGCCAGCAGCAAACGGCGAGGGTGGAAGGCAGACGAGCAGTACTTC
CASSKRRGWKADEQYF
>TRBV11-2|TRBJ2-5|-|-
TGTGCCAGCAGGGATAACGGGGAGACCCAGTACTTC
CASRDNGETQYF
>TRBV7-2|TRBJ2-1|-|-
TGTGCCAGCAGCTCCTCAGGAGGGAGCTCCTACAATGAGCAGTTCTTC
CASSSSGGSSYNEQFF
>TRBV4-2|TRBJ2-3|-|-
TGTGCCAGCAGCCAAGTTGATGAAGCGGCAGATACGCAGTATTTT
CASSQVDEAADTQYF
>TRBV9|TRBJ2-2|TRBD2|-
TGTGCCAGCAGCGTAGCTACGATGACTAGCGCCGGGGAGCTGTTTTTT
CASSVATMTSAGELFF
>TRBV6-5|TRBJ2-5|-|once
TGTGCCAGCAGTAGGGCCAACCAAGAGACCCAGTACTTC
CASSRANQETQYF
>TRBV19|TRBJ2-6|TRBD2|-
TGTGCCAGTAAGCGGGACCCCTCTGGGGCCAACGTCCTGACTTTC
CASKRDPSGANVLTF
>TRBV18|TRBJ2-3|-|-
TGTGCCAGCTCACTGATGCAGGGTTCTACAGATACGCAGTATTTT
CASSLMQGSTDTQYF
>TRBV2|TRBJ1-4|-|once
TGTGCCAGCATTAGAGACAGGAATGAAAAACTGTTTTTT
CASIRDRNEKLFF
>TRBV30|TRBJ2-5|TRBD2|-
TGTGCCTGGAGTGTACATACGGGGGGCCAAGAGACCCAGTACTTC
CAWSVHTGGQETQYF
>TRBV7-3|TRBJ2-5|-|-
TGTGCCAGCAGCCCTGGCCCGGGCGTGGAAGAGACCCAGTACTTC
CASSPGPGVEETQYF
>TRBV30|TRBJ2-1|-|-
TGTGCCTGGAGTCTTCTAGGTGTTGAGCAGTTCTTC
CAWSLLGVEQFF
>TRBV10-2|TRBJ1-6|TRBD1|-
TGCGCCAGCAGTGATGTAACAGGGGGCAGAACCTATAATTCACCCCTCCACTTT
CASSDVTGGRTYNSPLHF
>TRBV30|TRBJ2-7|-|-
TGTGCCTGGAGTGTCGGCCCATACGAGCAGTACTTC
CAWSVGPYEQYF
>TRBV14|TRBJ2-6|-|-
TGTGCCAGCAGCCCCCTGGGGCAGTCCTCTGGGGCCAACGTCCTGACTTTC
CASSPLGQSSGANVLTF
>TRBV9|TRBJ2-3|-|few
TGTGCCAGCAGCGGGGCCCATGACACAGATACGCAGTATTTT
CASSGAHDTDTQYF
>TRBV11-1|TRBJ2-7|TRBD1|large
TGTGCCAGCAGCCCAAGGACAGGGGGGCAGTACTTC
CASSPRTGGQYF
>TRBV28|TRBJ1-1|-|once
TGTGCCAGCATTCTCAGGGGCTTCAACACTGAAGCTTTCTTT
CASILRGFNTEAFF
>TRBV18|TRBJ2-2|TRBD1|-
TGTGCCAGCTCACCAGACAGGGCAGACACCGGGGAGCTGTTTTTT
CASSPDRADTGELFF
>TRBV19|TRBJ1-5|TRBD1|-
TGTGCCAGCACTCCAGGACAGGGGGTAGATCAGCCCCAGCATTTT
CASTPGQGVDQPQHF
>TRBV7-9|TRBJ2-2|-|-
TGTGCCAGCAGCTTACCAGTGGACACCGGGGAGCTGTTTTTT
CASSLPVDTGELFF
>TRBV5-1|TRBJ2-7|TRBD2|-
TGCGCCAGCAGCCCAAGCGGGAACTACGAGCAGTACTTC
CASSPSGNYEQYF
>TRBV5-4|TRBJ2-2|TRBD2|-
TGTGCCAGCAGCTCTCCCACCTCTGGTCCGGGAGGCACCGGGGAGCTGTTTTTT
CASSSPTSGPGGTGELFF
>TRBV7-9|TRBJ2-5|TRBD2|once
TGTGCCAGCAGCTTAGAAACTAGCGGGGTGACCCAGTACTTC
CASSLETSGVTQYF
>TRBV7-9|TRBJ1-5|TRBD1|-
TGTGCCAGCAGCTTAGCGGCAGGGGGTCAGCCCCAGCATTTT
CASSLAAGGQPQHF
>TRBV30|TRBJ2-6|TRBD1|-
TGTGCCTGGGCGACAGGGAGTGGGGCCAACGTCCTGACTTTC
CAWATGSGANVLTF
>TRBV9|TRBJ2-2|-|-
TGTGCCAGCAGCGTAGAGGATCAGACCACCGGGGAGCTGTTTTTT
CASSVEDQTTGELFF
>TRBV27|TRBJ1-6|-|-
TGTGCCAGCAGACTACAGACCTCTAGTTCACCCCTCCACTTT
CASRLQTSSSPLHF
>TRBV19|TRBJ2-1|TRBD2|once
TGTGCCAGTAGTCCAGGCACTAGCGGGACGAGTGAGCAGTTCTTC
CASSPGTSGTSEQFF
>TRBV30|TRBJ2-7|-|-
TGTGCCTGGAGTATCCAGGCAAGGCACGAGCAGTACTTC
CAWSIQARHEQYF
>TRBV6-6|TRBJ1-1|-|-
TGTGCCAGCAGTCAGAGGAGGAACACTGAAGCTTTCTTT
CASSQRRNTEAFF
>TRBV29-1|TRBJ2-6|-|-
TGCAGCGTTACCAGGGCTGGGGCCAACGTCCTGACTTTC
CSVTRAGANVLTF
>TRBV7-2|TRBJ2-7|-|-
TGTGCCAGCAGCTTAGTATGGTCGAGCGGCTCCTACGAGCAGTACTTC
CASSLVWSSGSYEQYF
>TRBV28|TRBJ2-2|-|-
TGTGCCAGCAGTTTCGGTTTTTGGGGGCACACCGGGGAGCTGTTTTTT
CASSFGFWGHTGELFF
>TRBV4-1|TRBJ2-1|-|-
TGCGCCAGCAGCCTAGTAGCGGAATACAATGAGCAGTTCTTC
CASSLVAEYNEQFF
>TRBV7-2|TRBJ1-2|TRBD1|-
TGTGCCAGCAGCCCCCGGGGGGAGGGGGCGGGTGGCTACACCTTC
CASSPRGEGAGGYTF
>TRBV29-1|TRBJ1-4|-|-
TGCAGCGCCGGGGACAATGAAAAACTGTTTTTT
CSAGDNEKLFF
>TRBV27|TRBJ2-7|-|-
TGTGCCAGCCGAGAGTGGGGGCCGGGGTACGAGCAGTACTTC
CASREWGPGYEQYF
>TRBV2|TRBJ1-1|TRBD1|few
TGTGCCAGCAGAACTAACGACAGGGATTGGGCTGAAGCTTTCTTT
CASRTNDRDWAEAFF
>TRBV28|TRBJ1-2|-|-
TGTGCCAGCAGCCAAAACAGAAACGGCTACACCTTC
CASSQNRNGYTF
>TRBV7-9|TRBJ1-1|-|-
TGTGCCAGCTTCAGAACGACAGCCAACACTGAAGCTTTCTTT
CASFRTTANTEAFF
>TRBV28|TRBJ1-2|-|once
TGTGCCAGCAGTTTAGCCACCTACGGAGGAAGGGCCAGCTACACCTTC
CASSLATYGGRASYTF
>TRBV19|TRBJ2-2|TRBD2|once
TGTGCCAGTAGGGGACTAGCGGACTACACCGGGGAGCTGTTTTTT
CASRGLADYTGELFF
>TRBV6-6|TRBJ1-1|-|-
TGTGCCAGCAGTTACTCGATTTGGGGAGAGAACACTGAAGCTTTCTTT
CASSYSIWGENTEAFF
>TRBV5-6|TRBJ2-7|TRBD1|-
TGTGCCAGCAGCGATGGGACAGAAAAACCCTACGAGCAGTACTTC
CASSDGTEKPYEQYF
>TRBV28|TRBJ2-6|-|-
TGTGCCAGCGCACGGACGACCGCCGTCCTGACTTTC
CASARTTAVLTF
>TRBV10-3|TRBJ1-2|-|-
TGTGCCATCAGTGAGCATGACAACTATGGCTACACCTTC
CAISEHDNYGYTF
>TRBV6-4|TRBJ2-7|-|-
TGTGCCAGCAGTGACTCGGATGATGAAAGCTACGAGCAGTACTTC
CASSDSDDESYEQYF
>TRBV7-9|TRBJ2-7|-|-
TGTGCCAGCAGCCCCACGGTCCCCCGGGACGGAGACACCTACGAGCAGTACTTC
CASSPTVPRDGDTYEQYF
>TRBV6-1|TRBJ2-4|-|few
TGTGCCAGCAGTGTAATATTAAGGGAAGCCGAGTACTTC
CASSVILREAEYF
>TRBV7-9|TRBJ2-7|TRBD1|-
TGTGCCAGCAGCACGTTCTCCTCTCAAACAGGGGTCCTAACCTACGAGCAGTACTTC
CASSTFSSQTGVLTYEQYF
>TRBV5-1|TRBJ1-1|-|-
TGCGCCAGCAGCTTGGAAAGGGGTGGCTCACCCGGCACTGAAGCTTTCTTT
CASSLERGGSPGTEAFF
>TRBV10-2|TRBJ2-2|-|-
TGCGCCAGCATAGGGGGGACCCCGAACACCGGGGAGCTGTTTTTT
CASIGGTPNTGELFF
>TRBV10-2|TRBJ2-4|-|-
TGCGCCACTCTCCCCCAGGGGGGGGCCAAAAACATTCAGTACTTC
CATLPQGGAKNIQYF
>TRBV4-2|TRBJ2-3|-|once
TGTGCCAGCAGCCAAGATGGGCCCAGGCAGTATTTT
CASSQDGPRQYF
>TRBV30|TRBJ2-1|-|few
TGTGCCTGGAGGGCCGCCGACAATGAGCAGTTCTTC
CAWRAADNEQFF